The 18 T cell receptor beta chains reported below all come from one sample, sequenced in a study of a mutant IDH1 vaccine in newly diagnosed glioma. Sequencing used immunoSEQ multiplex PCR; TCRdb keeps in-frame clones, though not all of them. The sample holds approximately 60,000 clones, about 81% seen once. These TCRs' antigens remain unknown. The time point was: week 23, last vaccination. With topical imiquimod, each dose of the vaccine consisted of 300 ug of mutant IDH1 20-mer peptide. The sequenced sample was PBMCs, obtained from a glioma patient whose treatment included an IDH1 peptide vaccine. These TCRs come from a woman between 35 and 50 years old with glioma. Some clones in this sample may be carry-over from other donors' samples.

The chain combines TRBV27 with TRBJ2-7, with D possibly TRBD1 on 7 matching bases. CDR1 is MNHEY and CDR2 is SMNVEV in the germline V gene (reference sequence). The germline V and J ends were trimmed by 3 bases and 2 bases, with 8 bases remaining between them. The CDR3 covers 13 residues. The CDR3 DNA sequence: TGTGCCAGCAGTTTCAGGGGGGCCTACGAGCAGTACTTC. Its protein product is CASSFRGAYEQYF.

The chain carries TRBV2 and TRBJ2-1; D gene uncertain. V lost 10 bases and J lost 9, with 16 bases in between. Looked up from germline, CDR1 is SNHLY and CDR2 is FYNNEI. The CDR3 covers 12 residues. The CDR3 coding sequence is TGTGCCACCTCTCTGATAGCCGGTGAGCAGTTCTTC. Its translation is CATSLIAGEQFF.

The chain has TRBV11-2 and TRBJ1-5, with TRBD1 identical over 8 bases. Trimming at V came to 5 bases and at J to 5 bases, leaving 8 bases not matched to a gene. Germline-derived CDR1 and CDR2 are SGHAT and FQNNGV. This CDR3 is built from 15 residues. CDR3 DNA: TGTGCCAGCAGCCGAACCACAGGGGGTCATCAGCCCCAGCATTTT. It specifies CASSRTTGGHQPQHF.

This chain uses TRBV11-3 with TRBJ2-3; no clear D. CDR3 length: 14 residues. V lost 3 bases to trimming and J lost 1 base, with 8 bases between them. Germline lookup yields CDR1 SGHNT and CDR2 YENEEA. CDR3 amino acids: CASSFGSGTDTQYF. The CDR3 DNA reads as TGTGCCAGCAGCTTTGGCTCCGGCACAGATACGCAGTATTTT. Full variable domain (outside the CDR3, taken from reference TRBV11-3 and TRBJ2-3): EAGVVQSPRYKIIEKKQPVAFWCNPISGHNTLYWYLQNLGQGPELLIRYENEEAVDDSQLPKDRFSAERLKGVDSTLKIQPAELGDSAVYLCASSFGSGTDTQYFGPGTRLTVL.

V and J are TRBV2 and TRBJ1-4, with a possible D match to TRBD1 (5 bases). V was cut by 10 bases and J by 2 bases, with 17 bases left in between. CDR1 is SNHLY and CDR2 is FYNNEI in the germline V gene. The CDR3 totals 15 residues. The CDR3 region is CATRGGGATNEKLFF. CDR3 sequence (DNA): TGTGCCACCCGCGGGGGGGGTGCGACTAATGAAAAACTGTTTTTT. The variable domain in full, with the rest retrieved from reference TRBV2 and TRBJ1-4, is EPEVTQTPSHQVTQMGQEVILRCVPISNHLYFYWYRQILGQKVEFLVSFYNNEISEKSEIFDDQFSVERPDGSNFTLKIRSTKLEDSAMYFCATRGGGATNEKLFFGSGTQLSVL.

The chain combines TRBV5-1 with TRBJ1-1, with 10 bases fitting TRBD1. V shed 3 bases and J 4 bases; nucleotides not matched to a gene: 3. The CDR3 has 14 amino acids. The germline V gene encodes CDR1 SGHRS and CDR2 YFSETQ. The CDR3 region has the DNA TGCGCCAGCAGCTGGACAGGGGGGGCCACTGAAGCTTTCTTT. Translated: CASSWTGGATEAFF.

The chain combines TRBV14 with TRBJ2-7, with D maybe TRBD1 (6 bases). The CDR3 runs to 15 residues. Trimming removed 0 bases at V and 4 bases at J, with 13 bases between. From germline, CDR1 is SGHDN and CDR2 FVKESK. The CDR3, as DNA: TGTGCCAGCAGCCAAGACGGCAGGGGCTGGTACGAGCAGTACTTC. Its protein product is CASSQDGRGWYEQYF.

The chain recombines TRBV6-5 with TRBJ2-3; 8 nucleotides align to TRBD1. Losses at the gene ends were 6 bases for V and 4 bases for J; bases not matched to a gene: 6. This CDR3 comprises 14 residues. Germline V gene data show CDR1 as MNHEY and CDR2 as SVGAGI. This CDR3 reads CASRSWTGSDTQYF. CDR3 sequence (DNA): TGTGCCAGCAGGTCCTGGACAGGGTCAGATACGCAGTATTTT.

The chain employs TRBV7-3 and TRBJ2-1; 11 nucleotides align to TRBD2. This CDR3 has 15 amino acids. V trimming: 4 bases; J trimming: 4 bases; junction bases outside the gene matches: 3. Germline lookup yields CDR1 SGHTA and CDR2 FQGTGA. CDR3 loop: CASSSLAGGYNEQFF. The CDR3 DNA is TGTGCCAGCAGCTCTCTAGCGGGGGGTTACAATGAGCAGTTCTTC.

This clone was observed a few times. This chain connects TRBV4-1 to TRBJ1-5, with 7 bases fitting TRBD1. The CDR3 contains 15 residues. The germline V gene encodes CDR1 MGHRA and CDR2 YSYEKL. The junction had 4 bases not matched to a gene; V was cut back by 3 bases and J by 2 bases. As DNA, the CDR3 is TGCGCCAGCAGCCAGCTTACAGGGGGCAATCAGCCCCAGCATTTT. This encodes CASSQLTGGNQPQHF.

This chain uses TRBV6-6 with TRBJ1-2; D ambiguous. V was cut by 2 bases and J by 5 bases, with 18 bases left in between. This CDR3 is built from 16 residues. Germline V lookup: CDR1 MNHNY, CDR2 SVGAGI (reference sequence). The CDR3 here is CASSYDISPTGYGYTF. For the CDR3, the DNA is TGTGCCAGCAGTTACGACATATCCCCAACGGGGTATGGCTACACCTTC.

This clone was picked up one time. The chain has TRBV10-2 and TRBJ2-7; a weak D match, TRBD2 (5 bases). The CDR3 consists of 15 residues. The germline V gene has CDR1 WSHSY and CDR2 SAAADI. The V and J ends lost 4 bases and 4 bases respectively, with 17 bases between them. CDR3 loop: CASSVQDLASYEQYF. CDR3 DNA: TGCGCCAGCAGTGTTCAGGACTTGGCGTCGTACGAGCAGTACTTC.

The J gene is TRBJ2-1, the V gene TRBV5-6; weak D call: TRBD1 (7 bases). With 2 bases removed from V and 4 bases from J, the gap between germline ends came to 16 bases. CDR3 length equals 16 residues. From germline, CDR1 is SGHDT and CDR2 YYEEEE. The CDR3 is CASSLFEQGGYNEQFF. The CDR3, as DNA: TGTGCCAGCAGCTTATTCGAGCAGGGGGGTTACAATGAGCAGTTCTTC.

The chain uses TRBV27 and TRBJ2-5, with 8 bases fitting TRBD1. The CDR3 extends over 13 amino acids. Germline CDR1 MNHEY, CDR2 SMNVEV (reference sequence). V lost 5 bases to trimming and J lost 4 bases; unmatched junction nucleotides: 3. CDR3 coding DNA: TGTGCCAGCAGTGACAGGGGCGGAGAGACCCAGTACTTC. It translates to CASSDRGGETQYF.

The V and J genes are TRBV7-2 and TRBJ2-7; no clear D. The CDR3 contains 13 residues. Germline values: CDR1 SGHTA, CDR2 FQGNSA. V was trimmed by 3 bases and J by 5 bases, leaving 11 bases between them. In DNA, the CDR3 is TGTGCCAGCAGCTTTTCCCTGCACGACGAGCAGTACTTC. This sequence encodes CASSFSLHDEQYF.

The chain carries TRBV15 and TRBJ2-7; possibly TRBD2 for D (6 bases). This CDR3 is built from 17 residues. Germline V gene data show CDR1 as LNHNV and CDR2 as YYDKDF (reference sequence). Trimming took 4 bases from V and 2 from J, leaving 21 bases between them. CDR3 nucleotides: TGTGCCACCAGCACCCTGATCGTGGAGGGCCGACCCTACGAGCAGTACTTC. This gives the protein CATSTLIVEGRPYEQYF.

J is TRBJ1-2 and V is TRBV2, with a weak D call TRBD1 (5 bases). The V end was cut by 2 bases, the J end by 4 bases, with 14 bases between. This CDR3 contains 15 residues. CDR1 is SNHLY and CDR2 is FYNNEI in the germline V gene. CDR3 loop: CASSEPTGAVYGYTF. Written as DNA, the CDR3 is TGTGCCAGCAGTGAACCAACAGGCGCTGTCTATGGCTACACCTTC.

This rearrangement joins TRBV4-2 to TRBJ2-7; 8 bases agree with TRBD2. Per the germline V gene, CDR1 is LGHNA and CDR2 is YNFKEQ. The CDR3 covers 14 residues. V shed 1 base and J 6 bases; nucleotides not matched to a gene: 5. CDR3 region: CASSQAGGLTEQYF. The CDR3 DNA sequence: TGTGCCAGCAGCCAAGCGGGGGGGCTAACCGAGCAGTACTTC.